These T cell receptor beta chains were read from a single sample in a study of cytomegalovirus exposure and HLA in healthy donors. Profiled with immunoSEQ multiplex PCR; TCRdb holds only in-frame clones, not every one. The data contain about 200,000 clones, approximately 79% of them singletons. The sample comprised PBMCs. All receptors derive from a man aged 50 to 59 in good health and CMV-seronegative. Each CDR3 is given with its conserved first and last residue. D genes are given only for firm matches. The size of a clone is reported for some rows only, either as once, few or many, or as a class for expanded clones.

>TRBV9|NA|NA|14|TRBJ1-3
CASTRDIASNTIYF
TGTGCCAGCACAAGGGACATCGCCAGCAACACCATATATTTT
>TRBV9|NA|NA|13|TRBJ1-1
CASSVGPGTEAFF
TGTGCCAGCAGCGTAGGTCCGGGCACTGAAGCTTTCTTT
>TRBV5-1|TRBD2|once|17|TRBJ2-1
CASSSTGLAGVFNEQFF
TGCGCCAGCAGCTCCACCGGACTAGCGGGAGTTTTCAATGAGCAGTTCTTC
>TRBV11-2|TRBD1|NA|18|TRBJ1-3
CASSLMAPGQGYGNTIYF
TGTGCCAGCAGCTTAATGGCACCGGGACAGGGCTATGGAAACACCATATATTTT
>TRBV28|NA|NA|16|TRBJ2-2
CASSPLGLAFTGELFF
TGTGCCAGCAGCCCCCTGGGGCTAGCGTTCACCGGGGAGCTGTTTTTT
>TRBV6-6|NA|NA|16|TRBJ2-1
CASSYNGGRVGHEQFF
TGTGCCAGCAGTTACAACGGGGGACGGGTTGGGCATGAGCAGTTCTTC
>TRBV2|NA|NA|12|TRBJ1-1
CASSESGNEAFF
TGTGCCAGCAGTGAATCGGGGAATGAAGCTTTCTTT
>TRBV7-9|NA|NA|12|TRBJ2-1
CASSLASNEQFF
TGTGCCAGCAGCTTAGCGTCGAATGAGCAGTTCTTC
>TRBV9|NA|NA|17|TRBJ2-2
CASSAGSGFANTGELFF
TGTGCCAGCAGCGCCGGAAGCGGGTTCGCGAACACCGGGGAGCTGTTTTTT
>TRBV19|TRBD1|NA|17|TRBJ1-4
CASRLGTGQRNDEKLFF
TGTGCCAGTAGGCTAGGGACAGGGCAACGGAACGATGAAAAACTGTTTTTT
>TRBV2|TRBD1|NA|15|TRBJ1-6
CASSVSQGANSPLHF
TGTGCCAGCAGTGTTTCACAGGGGGCTAATTCACCCCTCCACTTT
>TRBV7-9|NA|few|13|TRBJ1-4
CASSTRSDEKLFF
TGTGCCAGCAGTACCAGGTCGGATGAAAAACTGTTTTTT
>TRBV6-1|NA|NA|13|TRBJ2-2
CASSGLVPGELFF
TGTGCCAGCAGTGGTCTAGTTCCCGGGGAGCTGTTTTTT
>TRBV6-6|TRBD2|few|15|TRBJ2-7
CASSLAGLSSYEQYF
TGTGCCAGCAGTCTAGCGGGTTTGAGCTCCTACGAGCAGTACTTC
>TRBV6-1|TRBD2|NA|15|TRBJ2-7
CASSPGLAGVVEQYF
TGTGCCAGCAGTCCTGGACTAGCGGGAGTGGTAGAGCAGTACTTC
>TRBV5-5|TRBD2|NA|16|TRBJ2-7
CASSFGGTSGSYEQYF
TGTGCCAGCAGCTTCGGCGGGACTAGCGGGTCCTACGAGCAGTACTTC
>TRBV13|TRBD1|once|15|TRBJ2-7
CASSSSRTGAHEQYF
TGTGCCAGCAGCTCCAGTCGGACAGGGGCCCACGAGCAGTACTTC
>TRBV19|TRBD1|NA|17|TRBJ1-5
CASSPGQGRGRNQPQHF
TGTGCCAGTAGTCCGGGACAGGGGAGAGGTCGCAATCAGCCCCAGCATTTT
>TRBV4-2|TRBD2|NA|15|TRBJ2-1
CASSPSSGPYNEQFF
TGTGCCAGCAGCCCTTCTAGCGGGCCATACAATGAGCAGTTCTTC
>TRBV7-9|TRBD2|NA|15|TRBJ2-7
CASSISWSSGREQYF
TGTGCCAGCAGCATTAGTTGGTCTAGCGGGAGAGAGCAGTACTTC
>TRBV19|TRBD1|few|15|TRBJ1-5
CASTPLQGSNQPQHF
TGTGCCAGTACCCCGTTACAGGGGTCCAATCAGCCCCAGCATTTT
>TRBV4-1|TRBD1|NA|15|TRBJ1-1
CASSRGQALNTEAFF
TGCGCCAGCAGCCGGGGACAGGCGCTGAACACTGAAGCTTTCTTT
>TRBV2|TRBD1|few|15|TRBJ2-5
CASSPPDRGLATQYF
TGTGCCAGCAGTCCCCCGGACAGGGGTTTGGCGACCCAGTACTTC
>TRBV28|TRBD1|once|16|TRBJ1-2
CASSLRTGPQNYGYTF
TGTGCCAGCAGTTTAAGGACAGGCCCTCAAAACTATGGCTACACCTTC
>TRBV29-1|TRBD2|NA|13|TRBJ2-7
CSVEYRRGNEQYF
TGCAGCGTTGAATACAGGCGGGGGAACGAGCAGTACTTC
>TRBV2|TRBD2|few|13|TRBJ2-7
CARKKGREAEQYF
TGTGCCAGAAAAAAGGGACGGGAGGCCGAGCAGTACTTC
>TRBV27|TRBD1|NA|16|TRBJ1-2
CASSLSMEGADYGYTF
TGTGCCAGCAGTTTATCGATGGAGGGGGCCGACTATGGCTACACCTTC
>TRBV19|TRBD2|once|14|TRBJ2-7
CASSTWGGFYEQYF
TGTGCCAGTAGTACCTGGGGGGGGTTCTACGAGCAGTACTTC
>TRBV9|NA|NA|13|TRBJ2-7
CASSVDHSGEQYF
TGTGCCAGCAGCGTAGACCACTCCGGGGAGCAGTACTTC
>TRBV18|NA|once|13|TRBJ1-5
CASSPADSQPQHF
TGTGCCAGCTCACCGGCGGACAGTCAGCCCCAGCATTTT
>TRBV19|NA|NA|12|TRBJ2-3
CASSLQPDTQYF
TGTGCCAGTAGTCTACAGCCAGATACGCAGTATTTT
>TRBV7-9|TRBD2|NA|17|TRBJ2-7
CASSLLAGGRLGPEQYF
TGTGCCAGCAGCTTGCTAGCGGGGGGGAGGTTGGGCCCCGAGCAGTACTTC
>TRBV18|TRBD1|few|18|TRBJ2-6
CASSPRTGTLSGANVLTF
TGTGCCAGCTCACCGCGGACAGGGACCCTCTCTGGGGCCAACGTCCTGACTTTC
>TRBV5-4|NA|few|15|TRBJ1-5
CASSSDGGRNQPQHF
TGTGCCAGCAGCTCGGACGGGGGGCGCAATCAGCCCCAGCATTTT
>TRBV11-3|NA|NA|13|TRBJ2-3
CASSLTGTDTQYF
TGTGCCAGCAGCTTAACAGGCACAGATACGCAGTATTTT
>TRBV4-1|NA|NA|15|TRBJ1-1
CASSHAPGVGTEAFF
TGCGCCAGCAGCCATGCTCCAGGGGTGGGCACTGAAGCTTTCTTT
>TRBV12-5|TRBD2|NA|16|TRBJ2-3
CASGPRLAGGTDTQYF
TGTGCTAGTGGTCCCCGACTAGCAGGTGGGACAGATACGCAGTATTTT
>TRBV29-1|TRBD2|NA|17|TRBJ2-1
CSVDKGASGSSYNEQFF
TGCAGCGTTGATAAAGGAGCTAGCGGGAGCTCCTACAATGAGCAGTTCTTC
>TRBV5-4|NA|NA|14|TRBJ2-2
CASNQGGVTGELFF
TGTGCCAGCAACCAAGGGGGGGTGACCGGGGAGCTGTTTTTT
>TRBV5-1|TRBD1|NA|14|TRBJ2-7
CASSRQGESNEQYF
TGCGCCAGCAGCCGACAGGGGGAATCTAACGAGCAGTACTTC
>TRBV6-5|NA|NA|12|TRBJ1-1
CASSYEQIEAFF
TGTGCCAGCAGTTACGAACAAATTGAAGCTTTCTTT
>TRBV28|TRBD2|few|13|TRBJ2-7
CASSWGTTYEQYF
TGTGCCAGCAGTTGGGGGACTACCTACGAGCAGTACTTC